This T cell receptor (beta chain) is drawn from a study of CD8+ T cells in alopecia areata (dated by TCRdb to 2016 to 2019). With respect to the entire study: The treated patients, all with moderate-to-severe alopecia areata, were enrolled in an open-label pilot trial of oral tofacitinib given at 5 to 10 mg twice daily. TCRbeta CDR3 regions were amplified by immunoSEQ multiplex PCR using 35 Vbeta forward and 13 Jbeta reverse primers. To study T cell clonal expansion in alopecia areata, the researchers applied high-throughput TCRbeta sequencing to both the C3H/HeJ mouse model and human patients. Human TCRbeta sequencing covered scalp tissue and sorted CD4+ and CD8+ peripheral blood T cells from patchy and totalis/universalis alopecia areata patients and healthy controls. Biopsies were taken from tofacitinib-treated patients at baseline and at 4 and 24 weeks of treatment, and a later scalp biopsy was taken in several of the tofacitinib-treated patients. The RNA source kit depended on sample type: the PAXgene miRNA kit for fixed scalp, the miRNeasy kit for PBMCs, and the RNeasy kit for mouse skin. Patients received tofacitinib for 6 to 18 months and were then followed off drug for 6 months to check for delayed response and recurrence. Scalp clonality was compared across normal scalp (n=4), patchy alopecia areata scalp (n=8), and alopecia totalis/universalis scalp (n=8). For the treated patients, the SALT score, which quantifies what percentage of scalp surface area is affected, served as the measure of disease severity. Study-wide findings and limitations: During tofacitinib treatment, many expanded lesional clones remained in scalp and blood, and this persistence may partly explain relapse after treatment is stopped. Tofacitinib significantly lowered scalp clonality and the number of expanded CD8+ clones among the top 100 scalp clones. Scalp TCR repertoire analysis is complicated because resident alphabeta T cells in normal human skin are also sequenced, whereas mouse skin is dominated by gammadelta T cells. The treated cohort was small, with a single nonresponder, so links between baseline CD8+ expansion and response need larger studies. Compared with normal scalp, lesional scalp had higher clonality and more expanded CD8+ clones, particularly in alopecia totalis/universalis, a pattern that suggests antigenic drive. TCR sequences shared between patients were less clear than in mice, possibly partly because of HLA diversity in the patient population.

A note on this clone: Its recognized antigen is unknown. Qualities for individual bases were not recorded, and no much larger clone is one base off.

The CDR3, from cysteine to phenylalanine, totals 12 residues. Only CDR3 DNA remains: 36 bases, in frame from the first base. CDR1 and CDR2 were assigned from the germline V gene (reference sequence) as PRHDT and FYEKMQ. V is pared back by 5 bases and J by 9 bases, with 12 bases lying between the germline termini. To prepare the library, the immunoSEQ multiplex PCR assay was applied. To provide template for TCR sequencing, every sample had RNA extracted and reverse transcribed into cDNA. SuperScript III was used to make first-strand cDNA, primed with a 2:1 mix of oligo-dT and random hexamers. A synthetic immune receptor repertoire was used to measure amplification bias, and any remaining bias was corrected computationally. The original pipeline was this. Raw reads were preprocessed for error removal, and CDR3 was defined according to IMGT conventions as running from the conserved cysteine to phenylalanine. To get clonality, Shannon entropy was normalized by log2 of the number of productive unique TCRs and the result was subtracted from 1. Scalp TCRbeta sequences were cross-referenced with sorted blood CD4 and CD8 repertoires so that the CD4 or CD8 identity of scalp clones could be inferred. TCRdb stores this immuneACCESS table with in-frame sequences only. Part of the clones is absent; in the studies checked, under half of the shortfall reflects unresolved V genes, and no reason is known for the rest. The DNA was the basis for D and trimming; V, J and clone size are from that table. This sample holds 170,000 or so clones; less than 70% were observed only once. The ten largest clones capture more than 10% of the sample.

The time point label of this sample denotes: around 24 weeks on oral tofacitinib. The treatment or condition label, read with the paper, signifies: oral pan-JAK inhibitor, 5-10 mg twice daily. Peripheral blood and lesional scalp punch biopsies were obtained from patients with alopecia areata. After PBMCs were isolated by density centrifugation and stained for CD3, CD4 and CD8, a FACSAria was used to sort CD4+ and CD8+ T cells. Specimen: CD8+ T cells sorted from blood, collected at week 24, from a patient treated with tofacitinib. The chain is assembled from TRBV13 and TRBJ2-3; perhaps TRBD2 is the D gene, with 5 bases matching. The receptor's source is a human donor with alopecia areata. CDR3 sequence: CASSPYGETQYF. The DNA is as follows: TGTGCCAGCAGCCCGTACGGGGAGACGCAGTATTTT.